This is a list of T cell receptor beta chains from one sample in a study of blood T cell repertoires in COVID-19. Clones were sequenced by immunoSEQ multiplex PCR, and TCRdb holds only the in-frame ones, with some missing. Among hundreds of thousands of clones listed, 85% to 90% were seen once. Sequencing was done on a sample of PBMCs or T cells enriched from blood (not recorded which). Source of these receptors: a woman in her late teens or twenties with acute COVID-19. Both conserved end residues are trimmed from each CDR3. Some rows have no size entry. The others give once, few or many, or a class for an expanded clone.

j_call cdr3_length clone_size v_call cdr3_aa
TRBJ2-5 13 NA TRBV14 ASSNLAGGSETQY
TRBJ2-7 13 NA TRBV3-1/TRBV3-2 ASSPGTSGFSEQY
TRBJ1-5 14 NA TRBV18 ASSPDASPRNQPQH
TRBJ1-4 13 NA TRBV18 ASSPDLVDSKKLF
TRBJ1-1 13 NA TRBV5-1 ASSLSGQSNTEAF
TRBJ2-5 13 NA TRBV28 ASRSDRGRLETQY
TRBJ2-2 13 NA TRBV3-1/TRBV3-2 ASSQSFLDTGELF
TRBJ1-1 13 NA TRBV5-6 ASSLAGTGDTEAF
TRBJ1-2 11 NA TRBV6-1 ASSEQGFRGYT
TRBJ2-2 13 NA TRBV30 AWSGRGRGTGELF
TRBJ1-6 12 NA TRBV6-6 ASSYGWESSPLH
TRBJ1-5 12 once TRBV7-2 ASSLRQGNQPQH
TRBJ1-6 11 NA TRBV5-4 ASRTAFNSPLH
TRBJ2-1 9 once TRBV30 AWGGQVTQF
TRBJ1-2 14 NA TRBV4-3 ASSQDLSRGNYGYT
TRBJ1-2 11 NA TRBV7-9 ATHPSGDYGYT
TRBJ1-6 11 once TRBV5-1 ASSLSSDSPLH
TRBJ2-1 12 NA TRBV6-5 ASSPLSSSGEQF
TRBJ2-6 17 NA TRBV3-1/TRBV3-2 ASSQGRGRESSGANVLT
TRBJ2-1 14 NA TRBV28 ASSTPSTGTYNEQF
TRBJ2-7 12 NA TRBV27 ASSFSGNSYEQY
TRBJ2-6 14 NA TRBV27 ASCFFPPTGANVLT
TRBJ2-1 13 few TRBV27 ASSLSFSVNNEQF
TRBJ2-4 13 NA TRBV27 ASSFFSGGKNIQY
TRBJ2-2 18 NA TRBV27 ASSPIPPTSGRLNTGELF
TRBJ1-5 12 NA TRBV18 ASSGSDRAQPQH
TRBJ2-7 13 NA TRBV7-3 ASSLGGASGYEQY
TRBJ1-5 12 NA TRBV6-5 ASSYSPGNQPQH
TRBJ2-1 14 NA TRBV15 ATSRPPRVSYNEQF
TRBJ2-2 11 NA TRBV3-1/TRBV3-2 ASSPTGSGELF
TRBJ2-1 12 once TRBV5-4 ASSLVITESGQF
TRBJ2-6 16 NA TRBV24-1 ATSDSRQGRAGANVLT
TRBJ1-1 13 NA TRBV12-5 ASAAPTGSVSEAF
TRBJ2-7 13 NA TRBV28 ASSSGGTGGREQY
TRBJ2-1 13 NA TRBV29-1 STSPYTGVGNEQF
TRBJ2-1 13 NA TRBV14 ASSRRSGGYNEQF
TRBJ2-2 14 NA TRBV3-1/TRBV3-2 ASSQWDRADTGELF
TRBJ2-7 13 NA TRBV6-5 ASNTGLAQSYEQY
TRBJ2-1 11 NA TRBV7-2 ANRLAGVHEQF
TRBJ2-3 12 NA TRBV19 ASSNQGLYGTQY
TRBJ1-2 12 few TRBV25-1 ASQGGATLYGYT
TRBJ2-3 12 NA TRBV27 ASSLRQGPDTQY
TRBJ2-1 16 NA TRBV10-1 ASNPGTSGIVSYNEQF
TRBJ2-1 16 NA TRBV10-1 ASSGRTSGRGLDNEQF
TRBJ2-1 11 once TRBV18 ASSPPGRNEQF
TRBJ2-5 10 NA TRBV7-2 ASSLVRETQY
TRBJ2-1 15 NA TRBV18 ASSPPARLAGTDEQF
TRBJ2-3 15 NA TRBV7-9 ASSPRLAGDGTDTQY
TRBJ2-2 13 once TRBV5-4 ASSLGTANTGELF
TRBJ2-3 14 NA TRBV5-4 ASSSRGSGSGDTQY
TRBJ2-3 13 NA TRBV7-9 ASSVIQGAGDTQY
TRBJ2-7 10 NA TRBV28 ASTRGSYEQY
TRBJ2-5 17 NA TRBV5-6 ASSLSDRGPESYQETQY
TRBJ2-7 13 once TRBV7-9 ASSHRTDRGGEQY
TRBJ1-1 12 NA TRBV18 ASSPSGPSTEAF
TRBJ2-7 11 NA TRBV7-2 ASSLIPSYEQY
TRBJ1-3 14 NA TRBV18 ASSPWGESSGNTIY